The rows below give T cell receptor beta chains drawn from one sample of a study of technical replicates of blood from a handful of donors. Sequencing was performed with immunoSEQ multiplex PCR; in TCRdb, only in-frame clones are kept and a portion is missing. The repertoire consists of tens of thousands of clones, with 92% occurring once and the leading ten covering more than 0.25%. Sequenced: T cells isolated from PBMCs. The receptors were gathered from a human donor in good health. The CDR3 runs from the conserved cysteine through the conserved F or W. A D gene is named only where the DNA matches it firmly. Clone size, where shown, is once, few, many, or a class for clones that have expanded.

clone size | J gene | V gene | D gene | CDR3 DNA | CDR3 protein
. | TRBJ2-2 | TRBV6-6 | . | TGTGCCAGCAGTTCCCCAAGGCGGGCGACCGGGGAGCTGTTTTTT | CASSSPRRATGELFF
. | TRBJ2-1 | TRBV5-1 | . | TGCGCCAGCAGCCGACTGGGGGCGGGTTCCTACAATGAGCAGTTCTTC | CASSRLGAGSYNEQFF
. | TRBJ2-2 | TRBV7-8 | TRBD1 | TGTGCCAGCAGGCGAAGACAGGGCACCGGGGAGCTGTTTTTT | CASRRRQGTGELFF
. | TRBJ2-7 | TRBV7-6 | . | TGTGCCAGCAGCTCGCAACTCGGGACTTTCTACGAGCAGTACTTC | CASSSQLGTFYEQYF
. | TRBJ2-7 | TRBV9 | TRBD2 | TGTGCCAGCAGCGTTGGACTAGCGGGAGCCCCCTACGAGCAGTACTTC | CASSVGLAGAPYEQYF
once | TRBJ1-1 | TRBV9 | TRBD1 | TGTGCCAGCAGCGTACACTTTTACCCGTTGCAGGGGGTTTACACTGAAGCTTTCTTT | CASSVHFYPLQGVYTEAFF
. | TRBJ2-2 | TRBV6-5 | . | TGTGCCAGCAGTTACTCGACCCCAGGCTCCGGGGAGCTGTTTTTT | CASSYSTPGSGELFF
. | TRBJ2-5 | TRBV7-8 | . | TGTGCCAGCAGCTTAGGGACAGTCCAAGAGACCCAGTACTTC | CASSLGTVQETQYF
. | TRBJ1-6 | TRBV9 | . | TGTGCCAGCAGCGTAGCGGGTGGGGCCTCGTATAATTCACCCCTCCACTTT | CASSVAGGASYNSPLHF
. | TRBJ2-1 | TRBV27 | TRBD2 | TGTGCCAGCAGTTTAGTACTAGCGGGAAACAATGAGCAGTTCTTC | CASSLVLAGNNEQFF
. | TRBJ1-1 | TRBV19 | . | TGTGCCAGTCGGACGAAGCGGGGTCCGAACACTGAAGCTTTCTTT | CASRTKRGPNTEAFF
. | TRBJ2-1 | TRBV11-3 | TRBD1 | TGTGCCAGCAGCCTAAACAGGGGACCTACCAATGAGCAGTTCTTC | CASSLNRGPTNEQFF
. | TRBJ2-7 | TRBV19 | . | TGTGCCAGTAGTACTCCCCTCTGGTCAGAATCCTACGAGCAGTACTTC | CASSTPLWSESYEQYF
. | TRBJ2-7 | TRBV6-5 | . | TGTGCCAGCAGTTATGTATCAGGGACACCGTCCTACGAGCAGTACTTC | CASSYVSGTPSYEQYF
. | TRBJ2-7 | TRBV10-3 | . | TGTGCCATCACTCGGGGGTCAGAGTACGGCGGAGTAAACAGACACGAGCAGTACTTC | CAITRGSEYGGVNRHEQYF
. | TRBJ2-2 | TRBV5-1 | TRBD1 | TGCGCCAGCGGAACTCAACCGGGACAGGGACTTGGAGGGGAGCTGTTTTTT | CASGTQPGQGLGGELFF
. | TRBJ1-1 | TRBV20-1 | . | TGCAGTGCGCTAGGGGGGGTGGGAGCTTTCTTT | CSALGGVGAFF
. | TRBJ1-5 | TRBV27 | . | TGTGCCAGCAGTCCCGGGAGGACAATCAGGAATCAGCCCCAGCATTTT | CASSPGRTIRNQPQHF
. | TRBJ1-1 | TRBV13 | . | TGTGCCAGCAGCTTAGGGGCGAACACTGAAGCTTTCTTT | CASSLGANTEAFF
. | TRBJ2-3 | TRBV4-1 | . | TGCGCCAGCAGCCAAGCCTGGCCCGGGACATATAAGACAGATACGCAGTATTTT | CASSQAWPGTYKTDTQYF
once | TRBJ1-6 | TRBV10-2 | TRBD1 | TGCGCCAGCAGCCCGACAGGGGGCGATTCACCCCTCCACTTT | CASSPTGGDSPLHF
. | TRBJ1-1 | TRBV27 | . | TGTGCCAGCGGAAGGGAGCGTATGAACACTGAAGCTTTCTTT | CASGRERMNTEAFF
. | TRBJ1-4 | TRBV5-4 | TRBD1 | TGTGCCAGCACCGGAACACCGGGACAGGAGATTCCCGGAGAAAAACTGTTTTTT | CASTGTPGQEIPGEKLFF
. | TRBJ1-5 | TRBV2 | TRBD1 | TGTGCCAGCGGGACAGACGAAGACTATAGCAATCAGCCCCAGCATTTT | CASGTDEDYSNQPQHF
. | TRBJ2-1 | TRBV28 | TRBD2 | TGTGCCAGCAGTTTAAGCGGGACTAGGAATGAGCAGTTCTTC | CASSLSGTRNEQFF
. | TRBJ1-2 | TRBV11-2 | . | TGTGCCAGCAGCTTAGATCCTGCAGGGGCGCTTAACTATGGCTACACCTTC | CASSLDPAGALNYGYTF
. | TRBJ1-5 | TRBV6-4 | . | TGTGCCAGCAGTGGACATTTTAGCAATCAGCCCCAGCATTTT | CASSGHFSNQPQHF
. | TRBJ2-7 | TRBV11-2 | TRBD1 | TGTGCCAGCAGCTTCCCAGGGGGCGTAACCTACGAGCAGTACTTC | CASSFPGGVTYEQYF
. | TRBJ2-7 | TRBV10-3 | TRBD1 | TGTGCCATCAGTGGGGACAGGGGAGGCGAGCAGTACTTC | CAISGDRGGEQYF
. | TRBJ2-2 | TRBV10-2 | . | TGCGCCAGCGGGGCGGGATCGAACACCGGGGAGCTGTTTTTT | CASGAGSNTGELFF
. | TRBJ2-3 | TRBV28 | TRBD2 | TGTGCCAGCAGTTCAGGGACTAGCGGATCAGATACGCAGTATTTT | CASSSGTSGSDTQYF